These 32 T cell receptor beta chains share one sample of origin, sequenced in a study of T-cell reconstitution after alpha-beta-depleted transplantation in children. Molecular barcoding with unique molecular identifiers was used for the TCRbeta library. TCRdb ran MiXCR on the PCR reads and lists one entry per CDR3 protein. The sample comprises 440,000 or so distinct CDR3 sequences, approximately 41% of which are singletons, and under 35% rests with the top ten. The input for sequencing was PBMCs, taken before TCRalphabeta/CD19-depleted stem cell transplant. These receptors all stem from a girl aged 2-9 years with aplastic anemia, due to receive a stem cell transplant.

The genes are TRBV28 and TRBJ1-6; the D gene is possibly TRBD1 (5 bases). This CDR3 has 12 amino acids. Trimming took off 11 bases at V and 9 bases at J, with 14 bases between the two ends. Germline V CDR1 and CDR2: MDHEN, SYDVKM. The CDR3, as DNA: TGTGCCTGCGCGGGGGGGGGTTCACCCCTCCACTTT. The encoded protein is CACAGGGSPLHF.

This clonotype was counted between two and nine times. The CDR3 region is CSARPRGYEQYF. As DNA, the CDR3 is TGCAGTGCTAGGCCCAGGGGTTACGAGCAGTACTTC. V is TRBV20-1 and J is TRBJ2-7; possibly TRBD1 for D (6 bases). This CDR3 comprises 12 residues. The V and J ends lost 3 bases and 4 bases respectively, with 10 bases between them. Germline V gives CDR1 DFQATT, CDR2 SNEGSKA (reference sequence).

The rearrangement joins TRBV14 to TRBJ1-1, with D uncertain. Germline-derived CDR1 and CDR2 are SGHDN and FVKESK. The germline V and J ends were trimmed by 4 bases and 5 bases, with 20 bases remaining between them. This CDR3 is 16 amino acids long. CDR3: CASSRVGEVIGTEAFF. The DNA for the CDR3 is TGTGCCAGCAGCCGCGTTGGAGAGGTTATCGGGACTGAAGCTTTCTTT.

This chain uses TRBV7-9 with TRBJ2-1; TRBD2 might be the D (6 bases). The germline V and J ends were trimmed by 1 base and 2 bases, with 12 bases remaining between them. The CDR3 has 16 amino acids. CDR1 is SEHNR, CDR2 FQNEAQ, per germline (reference sequence). DNA of the CDR3: TGTGCCAGCAGCTTAGGTAGTAGCGGTACCTACAATGAGCAGTTCTTC. Encoded protein: CASSLGSSGTYNEQFF. Variable domain in full (rest from reference TRBV7-9 and TRBJ2-1): DTGVSQNPRHKITKRGQNVTFRCDPISEHNRLYWYRQTLGQGPEFLTYFQNEAQLEKSRLLSDRFSAERPKGSFSTLEIQRTEQGDSAMYLCASSLGSSGTYNEQFFGPGTRLTVL.

This CDR3 reads CSAAGQENIQYF. CDR3 coding DNA: TGCAGTGCTGCGGGACAGGAGAACATTCAGTACTTC. The chain carries TRBV20-1 and TRBJ2-4, with 8 bases identical to TRBD1. The CDR3 is made up of 12 amino acids. Losses at the gene ends were 5 bases for V and 7 bases for J; bases not matched to a gene: 4. Germline values: CDR1 DFQATT, CDR2 SNEGSKA (reference sequence).

The chain has TRBV6-5 and TRBJ1-2; D is possibly TRBD1 (6 bases). The CDR3 totals 13 residues. The V end lost 2 bases, the J end lost 2 bases, and 6 bases lay between the germline ends. Germline V gene lookup returns CDR1 MNHEY and CDR2 SVGAGI. In DNA form, the CDR3 reads TGTGCCAGCAGTTACGGGGGCAACTATGGCTACACCTTC. Amino acids: CASSYGGNYGYTF.

This rearrangement joins TRBV7-6 to TRBJ2-1, with TRBD2 as a possible D gene (6 bases). CDR1 is SGHVS, CDR2 FNYEAQ, per germline. V was trimmed by 3 bases and J by 7 bases, leaving 13 bases between them. The CDR3 sequence is 14 residues long. The CDR3 bases are TGTGCCAGCAGCTTGGGGGGAGAAGGAAATGAGCAGTTCTTC. Translation gives CASSLGGEGNEQFF.

There are a few counts of this clonotype. This chain connects TRBV5-6 to TRBJ2-3, with D perhaps matching TRBD2 (6 bases). This CDR3 is built from 13 residues. V was cut by 8 bases and J by 3 bases, with 13 bases left in between. Germline assignment: CDR1 SGHDT and CDR2 YYEEEE. In DNA form, the CDR3 reads TGTGCCAGTAGGGACTTCAGGACAGATACGCAGTATTTT. Its translation is CASRDFRTDTQYF.

This clonotype appeared a few times. The chain uses TRBV28 and TRBJ1-1, with D perhaps matching TRBD1 (5 bases). V shed 4 bases and J shed 5 bases, with 26 bases lying between them. CDR1 and CDR2 (germline): MDHEN, SYDVKM. This CDR3 has 18 amino acids. CDR3 protein: CASSSRVELGAGRTEAFF. DNA for the CDR3: TGTGCCAGCAGTTCGAGAGTGGAACTCGGGGCGGGGCGGACTGAAGCTTTCTTT.

The chain employs TRBV4-1 and TRBJ2-7; D may be TRBD2 (6 bases). The CDR3 sequence is 14 residues long. V lost 2 bases to trimming and J lost 7 bases, with 15 bases between them. Looked up from germline, CDR1 is MGHRA and CDR2 is YSYEKL. The CDR3 DNA follows: TGCGCCAGCAGCCAACGCGGGACCGTGGGGGAGCAGTACTTC. Encoded protein: CASSQRGTVGEQYF.

The rearrangement joins TRBV6-1 to TRBJ1-4, with 7 positions matching TRBD1. Unmatched junction bases numbered 4, after V lost 4 bases and J lost 5 bases. Germline CDR1 is MNHNS and CDR2 is SASEGT. This CDR3 contains 14 residues. CDR3 protein: CASSVRTGNEKLFF. The CDR3 nucleotides are TGTGCCAGCAGTGTTCGGACAGGAAATGAAAAACTGTTTTTT.

V gene TRBV12-3 or TRBV12-4 combines with J gene TRBJ1-5; no firm D call. The ends were cut back, 4 bases at V and 7 bases at J, with 11 bases in the middle. CDR3 length: 13 residues. CDR3: CASSYEGRQPQHF. The CDR3 nucleotides read TGTGCCAGCAGTTATGAGGGAAGGCAGCCCCAGCATTTT.

This chain uses TRBV7-2 with TRBJ2-7; 11 bases match TRBD2. Germline V lookup: CDR1 SGHTA, CDR2 FQGNSA. V dropped 5 bases and J dropped 5; count of bases not matched to a gene: 8. This CDR3 comprises 15 residues. The CDR3 DNA is TGTGCCAGCAGCCAAGGCCGACTAGCGGGAAACGAGCAGTACTTC. Protein sequence: CASSQGRLAGNEQYF.

This clonotype appeared many times. The chain combines TRBV9 with TRBJ2-7; 12 bases are shared with TRBD1. V gave up 3 bases and J gave up 3 bases; unmatched junction bases: 13. Per the germline V gene, CDR1 is SGDLS and CDR2 is YYNGEE. The CDR3 has 18 residues. CDR3 DNA: TGTGCCAGCAGCGAGGGCTTCTCCGGGACAGGGGGCTTCTACGAGCAGTACTTC. This gives the protein CASSEGFSGTGGFYEQYF.

This clonotype was seen only a few times. The V call is TRBV12-3 or TRBV12-4, the J call TRBJ2-7, with a tentative D call TRBD2 (6 bases). This CDR3 is 13 amino acids long. The V and J ends lost 3 bases and 1 base respectively, with 7 bases between them. The CDR3 DNA sequence: TGTGCCAGCAGTTTTCGGGGGTCCTACGAGCAGTACTTC. Translated: CASSFRGSYEQYF.

This sequence joins TRBV20-1 and TRBJ2-5; no reliable D call. The germline V gene has CDR1 DFQATT and CDR2 SNEGSKA (reference sequence). The CDR3 length is 13 residues. Trimming took off 5 bases at V and 3 bases at J, with 13 bases between the two ends. This CDR3 reads CSAGATAKETQYF. CDR3 DNA: TGCAGTGCTGGAGCGACTGCGAAAGAGACCCAGTACTTC.

The V and J genes are TRBV29-1 and TRBJ2-5, with 7 bases aligning to TRBD1. The V segment lost 3 bases and the J segment 1 base; nucleotides outside the gene matches: 2. The CDR3 has 13 residues. Germline V gene sequence: CDR1 SQVTM, CDR2 ANQGSEA. The CDR3 DNA reads TGCAGCGTTGAGTGGGACAGCCAAGAGACCCAGTACTTC. Residues: CSVEWDSQETQYF.

The sample holds a few counts of this clonotype. This sequence joins TRBV7-2 and TRBJ2-5; 7 bases map to TRBD1. This CDR3 has 14 amino acids. Germline CDR1 is SGHTA and CDR2 is FQGNSA. V was clipped by 1 base and J by 5 bases; unmatched bases: 4. Written as DNA, the CDR3 is TGTGCCAGCAGCTTAGAAACAGGGGTGGAGACCCAGTACTTC. This encodes CASSLETGVETQYF.

This clonotype was counted at least ten times. The rearrangement uses TRBV5-1 and TRBJ2-4, with 8 bases that match TRBD1. Germline CDR1 reads SGHRS; CDR2 reads YFSETQ. The ends lost 2 bases at V and 4 bases at J; junction bases unmatched: 2. The CDR3 extends over 14 amino acids. In DNA form, the CDR3 reads TGCGCCAGCAGCTTTCGACAGGGGAAAAACATTCAGTACTTC. Its protein is CASSFRQGKNIQYF.

This clonotype was counted only a few times. The chain is built from TRBV12-3 or TRBV12-4 and TRBJ2-7; TRBD1 matches at 7 bases. The length of the CDR3 is 15 residues. V was pared by 5 bases and J by 7 bases, with 14 bases of the junction left unmatched. DNA of the CDR3: TGTGCCAGCAGTCCCCGCCGGACAGGTTCATGGGAGCAGTACTTC. The encoded protein is CASSPRRTGSWEQYF.

The chain couples TRBV5-5 to TRBJ2-1; a weak D match, TRBD2 (5 bases). Germline CDR1 SGHKS, CDR2 YYEKEE (reference sequence). V dropped 4 bases and J dropped 6 bases, with 11 bases sitting between them. The CDR3 extends over 13 amino acids. The CDR3 nucleotides are TGTGCCAGCAGCCTCCTAGCAACCAATGAGCAGTTCTTC. Translating gives CASSLLATNEQFF.

This clonotype has only one observation. The CDR3 reads CASSFQEGGSGAFF. CDR3 DNA: TGTGCCAGCAGCTTCCAGGAGGGAGGCTCTGGAGCTTTCTTT. The V gene is TRBV7-2, the J gene TRBJ1-1; D gene ambiguous. Germline V gene data show CDR1 as SGHTA and CDR2 as FQGNSA. The CDR3 runs 14 residues. Trimming cost V 3 bases and J 10 bases, with 18 bases left between them.

This chain links TRBV12-3 or TRBV12-4 with TRBJ1-3, with TRBD1 identical over 7 bases. The CDR3 runs 15 residues. J gave up 4 bases and V 5 bases, and 8 bases lay outside the gene matches. The CDR3 DNA sequence: TGTGCCAGCAGTCCGCAGGGACAGCGGGGAAACACCATATATTTT. This gives the protein CASSPQGQRGNTIYF.

The V gene is TRBV18, the J gene TRBJ2-1; D gene uncertain. CDR1 and CDR2 (germline): KGHSH, LQKENI. Trimming removed 3 bases from V and 10 bases from J, with 10 bases in between. This CDR3 is built from 12 residues. The chain's CDR3 is CASSPLNTEQFF. The CDR3 nucleotides read TGTGCCAGCTCACCGCTCAACACAGAGCAGTTCTTC.

V is TRBV25-1 and J is TRBJ1-1; D may be TRBD1 (6 bases). The CDR3 loop spans 13 amino acids. The V end was cut by 4 bases, the J end by 5 bases, with 11 bases between. The germline CDR1 and CDR2 sequences are MGHDK and SYGVNS. In DNA form, the CDR3 reads TGTGCCAGCAGTGGGTACAGGGAAACTGAAGCTTTCTTT. This translates into CASSGYRETEAFF.

This clonotype was counted a few times. The chain uses TRBV11-2 and TRBJ2-5; 12 nucleotides agree with TRBD2. This CDR3 has 17 amino acids. The ends lost 1 base at V and 1 base at J; junction bases unmatched: 4. Germline CDR1 SGHAT, CDR2 FQNNGV. The CDR3 here is CASSLGTSGILQETQYF. DNA for the CDR3: TGTGCCAGCAGCTTAGGGACTAGCGGGATCCTCCAAGAGACCCAGTACTTC.

J is TRBJ2-7 and V is TRBV29-1; 8 nucleotides match TRBD2. V lost 7 bases, J lost 0 bases, and 8 bases stayed unmatched. Germline-derived CDR1 and CDR2 are SQVTM and ANQGSEA. The CDR3 has 14 residues. The CDR3 is CSGIVAGPSYEQYF. The DNA of the CDR3 is TGCAGCGGTATCGTAGCGGGACCCTCCTACGAGCAGTACTTC.

This sequence joins TRBV20-1 and TRBJ1-1; D is undetermined. V lost 2 bases, J lost 1 base, and 14 bases lay in between. Germline-derived CDR1 and CDR2 are DFQATT and SNEGSKA (reference sequence). There are 15 residues in the CDR3. CDR3 sequence (DNA): TGCAGTGCTAGATTCCCAGGACGGCGGAACACTGAAGCTTTCTTT. It translates to CSARFPGRRNTEAFF.

This clonotype was seen many times. V gene TRBV10-3 combines with J gene TRBJ2-2, with D perhaps matching TRBD1 or TRBD2 (6 bases each). The V gene's germline CDR1 is ENHRY and CDR2 SYGVKD. V lost 8 bases, J lost 0 bases, and 13 bases lay in between. The CDR3 is 15 residues long. CDR3 sequence reads: CAIQGGPANTGELFF. As DNA, the CDR3 is TGTGCCATCCAAGGGGGGCCAGCGAACACCGGGGAGCTGTTTTTT.

This chain links TRBV20-1 with TRBJ2-1; 7 positions match TRBD2. V gave up 5 bases and J gave up 0 bases; unmatched junction bases: 10. The CDR3 is 16 amino acids. In germline, CDR1 is DFQATT, CDR2 SNEGSKA (reference sequence). The CDR3 DNA sequence: TGCAGTGCTCCGATGGGGGGGTCCCGCTCCTACAATGAGCAGTTCTTC. Amino acid sequence: CSAPMGGSRSYNEQFF.

In its sample, this clonotype was seen many times. The chain carries TRBV3-1 and TRBJ2-3, with 7 bases fitting TRBD2. The CDR3 extends over 17 amino acids. V trimming: 4 bases; J trimming: 2 bases; junction bases outside the gene matches: 12. The germline gives CDR1 LGHDT, CDR2 YNNKEL (reference sequence). The CDR3: CASSRLTAGSDTDTQYF. As DNA, the CDR3 is TGTGCCAGCAGCCGCCTAACAGCGGGATCGGACACAGATACGCAGTATTTT.

This clonotype was counted many times. The V and J genes are TRBV5-1 and TRBJ2-7; 9 positions agree with TRBD2. Germline V gives CDR1 SGHRS, CDR2 YFSETQ. The CDR3 totals 15 residues. J lost 4 bases, V lost 5 bases, and 10 bases had no gene match. The CDR3: CASSTGASGIYEQYF. CDR3 in DNA: TGCGCCAGCAGTACGGGGGCTAGCGGGATTTACGAGCAGTACTTC.